This T cell receptor beta chain comes out of a study of T cell responses to AZD1222 COVID-19 vaccine. Clones were sequenced by immunoSEQ multiplex PCR, and TCRdb holds only the in-frame ones, with some missing. The repertoire includes roughly 150,000 clones, about 92% of them detected once, and 5% to 6.5% sits in the top ten. The ends were cut back, 1 base at V and 0 bases at J, with 6 bases in the middle. The germline V gene has CDR1 SSHAT and CDR2 FNYEAQ (reference sequence). This CDR3 comprises 14 residues. This receptor was obtained from an adult who received the AZD1222 COVID-19 vaccine. Sequenced here: peripheral blood, sampled 28 days after the second AZD1222 dose. The V gene is TRBV7-7, the J gene TRBJ1-1; D is uncertain. CDR3 residues: CASSLGTVNTEAFF. The CDR3 DNA sequence: TGTGCCAGCAGCTTAGGGACGGTGAACACTGAAGCTTTCTTT. The full variable domain, with the rest looked up from reference TRBV7-7 and TRBJ1-1, is GAGVSQSPRYKVTKRGQDVTLRCDPISSHATLYWYQQALGQGPEFLTYFNYEAQPDKSGLPSDRFSAERPEGSISTLTIQRTEQRDSAMYRCASSLGTVNTEAFFGQGTRLTVV.